This record covers a single TCR beta chain. The antigen remains undetermined. Libraries were prepared by immunoSEQ multiplex PCR; TCRdb keeps only in-frame clonotypes and omits some of them. The repertoire holds about 20,000 clones, around 84% seen once, with 15% to 20% in the top ten. The germline CDR1 and CDR2 sequences are WSHSY and SAAADI. Trimming stripped 4 bases from V and 4 bases from J, with 16 bases between. CDR3 length: 15 amino acids. These data are taken from a study of somatic mutations in cytotoxic T cells in rheumatoid arthritis. About the research overall: Among the T-cell populations stained with V beta antibodies, some were separated by flow sorting at nearly 100% purity, including V beta1+ cells whose TCRB was sequenced.

General study points: Relative to age-matched healthy controls, rheumatoid arthritis patients did not differ significantly in CD8+ T-cell clonality. It was in rheumatoid arthritis patients, but not in healthy controls, that CD8+ clonality increased with age.

Sequenced: CD8+ T cells sorted from blood. The gene calls are TRBV10-2 and TRBJ1-2; D call uncertain. This clonotype originated in a woman between 50 and 59 years old in good health. CDR3 DNA sequence: TGCGCCAGCAGTGGGTCCAGCGGGGATGCCTATGGCTACACCTTC. It yields the protein CASSGSSGDAYGYTF.